The rows below give T cell receptor beta chains drawn from one sample of a study of T cell responses to AZD1222 COVID-19 vaccine. Assay: immunoSEQ multiplex PCR; the TCRdb copy retains only in-frame clones and omits some. The table includes approximately 140,000 clones, about 91% detected once. Sequencing was performed on peripheral blood, taken 28 days after the second AZD1222 dose. Every receptor here comes from an adult who received the AZD1222 COVID-19 vaccine. The CDR3 runs from the conserved cysteine through the conserved F or W. The order of the fields is D gene, clone size, V gene, J gene, CDR3 protein, CDR3 DNA. A D gene is named only where the DNA matches it firmly. Some rows have no size entry. The others give once, few or many, or a class for an expanded clone.

D: .; size: .; V: TRBV4-1; J: TRBJ1-2; CDR3: CASSQSGTVVNYGYTF; DNA: TGCGCCAGCAGCCAAAGTGGGACGGTAGTTAACTATGGCTACACCTTC
D: .; size: .; V: TRBV24-1; J: TRBJ2-1; CDR3: CATSDHRDSGRRNEQFF; DNA: TGTGCCACCAGTGACCACAGGGACAGCGGGAGAAGAAATGAGCAGTTCTTC
D: TRBD1; size: .; V: TRBV2; J: TRBJ1-2; CDR3: CASSLDREGYGYTF; DNA: TGTGCCAGCAGTTTGGACAGGGAAGGCTATGGCTACACCTTC
D: .; size: .; V: TRBV19; J: TRBJ1-2; CDR3: CASSFRDTYGYTF; DNA: TGTGCCAGTAGTTTCCGGGACACGTATGGCTACACCTTC
D: TRBD2; size: .; V: TRBV28; J: TRBJ2-2; CDR3: CASSSFLAGASGELFF; DNA: TGTGCCAGCAGTTCGTTTCTAGCGGGAGCGAGCGGGGAGCTGTTTTTT
D: .; size: .; V: TRBV5-1; J: TRBJ1-2; CDR3: CASSSTGPTLYGYTF; DNA: TGCGCCAGCAGCTCAACAGGGCCCACCCTCTATGGCTACACCTTC
D: TRBD2; size: .; V: TRBV19; J: TRBJ2-3; CDR3: CASSIAGGTDTQYF; DNA: TGTGCCAGTAGTATTGCGGGAGGGACAGATACGCAGTATTTT
D: .; size: .; V: TRBV5-1; J: TRBJ1-1; CDR3: CASSGTGLNTEAFF; DNA: TGCGCCAGCAGCGGAACAGGGTTGAACACTGAAGCTTTCTTT
D: TRBD1; size: .; V: TRBV6-2/TRBV6-3; J: TRBJ2-3; CDR3: CASSAPGGPAKQYF; DNA: TGTGCCAGCAGTGCTCCAGGGGGCCCTGCTAAGCAGTATTTT
D: .; size: .; V: TRBV7-8; J: TRBJ1-5; CDR3: CASSLFSVQESNQPQHF; DNA: TGTGCCAGCAGCTTATTCTCCGTACAGGAGAGCAACCAGCCCCAGCATTTT
D: .; size: .; V: TRBV18; J: TRBJ2-6; CDR3: CASSPDRTGSGANVLTF; DNA: TGTGCCAGCTCACCAGACCGGACGGGCTCTGGGGCCAACGTCCTGACTTTC
D: TRBD1; size: .; V: TRBV2; J: TRBJ1-2; CDR3: CASSEPPGGGSGYTF; DNA: TGTGCCAGCAGTGAACCCCCAGGGGGCGGGAGTGGCTACACCTTC
D: TRBD2; size: .; V: TRBV10-1; J: TRBJ2-7; CDR3: CASSDAVAGRGVQYF; DNA: TGCGCCAGCAGTGATGCAGTAGCGGGGCGGGGAGTGCAGTACTTC
D: TRBD2; size: .; V: TRBV7-9; J: TRBJ2-1; CDR3: CASSLRGSGGINEQFF; DNA: TGTGCCAGCAGCTTACGCGGTAGCGGGGGGATCAATGAGCAGTTCTTC
D: TRBD1; size: .; V: TRBV19; J: TRBJ2-3; CDR3: CASSHLRGRDRGLDTQYF; DNA: TGTGCCAGTAGCCATCTCCGCGGCCGGGACAGGGGGCTTGATACGCAGTATTTT
D: .; size: .; V: TRBV29-1; J: TRBJ2-1; CDR3: CSVFGQGVHEQFF; DNA: TGCAGCGTTTTTGGGCAGGGCGTCCATGAGCAGTTCTTC
D: .; size: .; V: TRBV6-6; J: TRBJ1-1; CDR3: CASSASGLKAFF; DNA: TGTGCCAGCAGTGCCTCAGGATTGAAAGCTTTCTTT
D: TRBD1; size: few; V: TRBV7-8; J: TRBJ2-1; CDR3: CASSLVQGAYNEQFF; DNA: TGTGCCAGCAGCTTAGTACAGGGGGCCTACAATGAGCAGTTCTTC
D: .; size: once; V: TRBV10-3; J: TRBJ1-2; CDR3: CAIKETGQIMRYTF; DNA: TGTGCCATCAAGGAGACAGGACAGATTATGCGCTACACCTTC
D: .; size: .; V: TRBV7-3; J: TRBJ2-1; CDR3: CASSLGTSSYNEQFF; DNA: TGTGCCAGCAGCTTAGGGACCAGCAGCTACAATGAGCAGTTCTTC
D: TRBD1; size: .; V: TRBV28; J: TRBJ1-1; CDR3: CASSSGTGLSAFF; DNA: TGTGCCAGCAGCTCCGGGACAGGCCTAAGTGCTTTCTTT
D: .; size: .; V: TRBV7-9; J: TRBJ1-4; CDR3: CASSQRRAGVLEKLFF; DNA: TGTGCCAGCAGCCAACGGCGGGCAGGAGTTCTGGAAAAACTGTTTTTT
D: .; size: once; V: TRBV7-3; J: TRBJ2-3; CDR3: CASSYVADTQYF; DNA: TGTGCCAGCAGCTATGTCGCGGATACGCAGTATTTT
D: .; size: .; V: TRBV4-1; J: TRBJ2-7; CDR3: CASSHRSGAMGPRLEQYF; DNA: TGCGCCAGCAGCCATAGATCGGGAGCCATGGGGCCGAGACTGGAGCAGTACTTC
D: .; size: .; V: TRBV7-2; J: TRBJ2-2; CDR3: CASSLVLSAVNTGELFF; DNA: TGTGCCAGCAGCTTAGTATTATCGGCGGTGAACACCGGGGAGCTGTTTTTT
D: .; size: .; V: TRBV7-2; J: TRBJ1-2; CDR3: CASSRTVPSYGYTF; DNA: TGTGCCAGCAGCCGGACCGTCCCCAGCTATGGCTACACCTTC
D: TRBD1; size: .; V: TRBV11-2; J: TRBJ1-3; CDR3: CASSPLDRASGNTIYF; DNA: TGTGCCAGCAGCCCATTGGACAGGGCTTCTGGAAACACCATATATTTT
D: TRBD2; size: .; V: TRBV27; J: TRBJ2-1; CDR3: CASRISGRGYNEQFF; DNA: TGTGCCAGCCGAATTAGCGGGAGGGGCTACAATGAGCAGTTCTTC
D: TRBD1; size: .; V: TRBV6-5; J: TRBJ1-3; CDR3: CASSYSGTGIGNTIYF; DNA: TGTGCCAGCAGTTACTCGGGGACAGGGATTGGAAACACCATATATTTT
D: .; size: .; V: TRBV12-5; J: TRBJ2-1; CDR3: CASGLVDSWNEQFF; DNA: TGTGCTAGTGGTTTGGTGGACAGTTGGAATGAGCAGTTCTTC
D: .; size: .; V: TRBV6-6; J: TRBJ1-4; CDR3: CASSASLGFEKLFF; DNA: TGTGCCAGCAGTGCCTCGTTAGGGTTCGAAAAACTGTTTTTT
D: TRBD1; size: .; V: TRBV30; J: TRBJ1-1; CDR3: CAWSSGTGDEAFF; DNA: TGTGCCTGGAGTTCCGGGACAGGGGATGAAGCTTTCTTT
D: .; size: few; V: TRBV18; J: TRBJ1-1; CDR3: CASSPPVSTEAFF; DNA: TGTGCCAGCTCACCACCGGTGAGCACTGAAGCTTTCTTT
D: .; size: .; V: TRBV9; J: TRBJ1-2; CDR3: CASSVAMTVSYGYTF; DNA: TGTGCCAGCAGCGTAGCTATGACAGTATCCTATGGCTACACCTTC
D: .; size: .; V: TRBV10-1; J: TRBJ2-1; CDR3: CASSESLDYNEQFF; DNA: TGCGCCAGCAGTGAGTCGCTGGATTACAATGAGCAGTTCTTC
D: TRBD1; size: .; V: TRBV18; J: TRBJ1-2; CDR3: CASSPPGQGVGGYTF; DNA: TGTGCCAGCTCACCTCCCGGGCAGGGGGTAGGTGGCTACACCTTC
D: .; size: .; V: TRBV7-9; J: TRBJ1-1; CDR3: CASSLVGWTEAFF; DNA: TGTGCCAGCAGCTTAGTAGGGTGGACTGAAGCTTTCTTT
D: .; size: .; V: TRBV6-6; J: TRBJ2-3; CDR3: CASGGDTLTDTQYF; DNA: TGTGCCAGCGGAGGGGACACCCTCACAGATACGCAGTATTTT
D: TRBD2; size: .; V: TRBV6-4; J: TRBJ2-1; CDR3: CASSGTSHNEQFF; DNA: TGTGCCAGCAGTGGGACTAGCCACAATGAGCAGTTCTTC
D: TRBD1; size: .; V: TRBV12-5; J: TRBJ2-7; CDR3: CASGLGRGTGEHEQYF; DNA: TGTGCTAGTGGTTTGGGCAGGGGGACAGGGGAACACGAGCAGTACTTC
D: .; size: .; V: TRBV11-1; J: TRBJ2-1; CDR3: CASSLENRFWGHEQFF; DNA: TGTGCCAGCAGCTTAGAGAACAGGTTTTGGGGACATGAGCAGTTCTTC
D: .; size: .; V: TRBV25-1; J: TRBJ1-1; CDR3: CASSEYAGNTEAFF; DNA: TGTGCCAGCAGTGAATATGCCGGGAACACTGAAGCTTTCTTT
D: .; size: .; V: TRBV9; J: TRBJ2-1; CDR3: CASSVATWNEQFF; DNA: TGTGCCAGCAGCGTAGCTACTTGGAATGAGCAGTTCTTC
D: TRBD1; size: .; V: TRBV30; J: TRBJ1-2; CDR3: CAGPGQGDSVGYTF; DNA: TGTGCCGGTCCGGGACAGGGGGACTCGGTGGGCTACACCTTC
D: TRBD1; size: .; V: TRBV5-5; J: TRBJ1-1; CDR3: CASSPRTGSMNTEAFF; DNA: TGTGCCAGCAGCCCAAGGACAGGATCCATGAACACTGAAGCTTTCTTT
D: TRBD1; size: .; V: TRBV2; J: TRBJ1-1; CDR3: CASSEQGVMNTEAFF; DNA: TGTGCCAGCAGTGAGCAGGGGGTAATGAACACTGAAGCTTTCTTT
D: .; size: .; V: TRBV4-3; J: TRBJ1-6; CDR3: CASSQDAGGNNSPLHF; DNA: TGCGCCAGCAGCCAAGATGCGGGCGGTAATAATTCACCCCTCCACTTT
D: .; size: .; V: TRBV6-6; J: TRBJ2-5; CDR3: CATKGEMYQETQYF; DNA: TGTGCCACCAAGGGGGAGATGTACCAAGAGACCCAGTACTTC
D: TRBD1; size: .; V: TRBV11-2; J: TRBJ1-1; CDR3: CASSPQGFRAEAFF; DNA: TGTGCCAGCAGCCCACAGGGGTTCCGGGCTGAAGCTTTCTTT
D: .; size: .; V: TRBV4-3; J: TRBJ2-1; CDR3: CASSQDSGYNEQFF; DNA: TGCGCCAGCAGCCAAGATTCGGGGTACAATGAGCAGTTCTTC
D: .; size: .; V: TRBV24-1; J: TRBJ2-3; CDR3: CATSDPGAGSTDTQYF; DNA: TGTGCCACCAGTGACCCTGGGGCGGGTAGCACAGATACGCAGTATTTT
D: .; size: .; V: TRBV5-6; J: TRBJ2-1; CDR3: CASSYTNGRAGEQFF; DNA: TGTGCCAGCAGCTACACGAACGGCAGGGCGGGTGAGCAGTTCTTC
D: TRBD1; size: .; V: TRBV27; J: TRBJ2-7; CDR3: CASSLYPPATGTYEQYF; DNA: TGTGCCAGCAGTTTATACCCTCCGGCGACAGGGACCTACGAGCAGTACTTC
D: .; size: .; V: TRBV5-6; J: TRBJ2-1; CDR3: CASSSTGTGSYNEQFF; DNA: TGTGCCAGCAGCTCTACCGGGACTGGCTCCTACAATGAGCAGTTCTTC